This T cell receptor beta chain derives from a study of response to subunit inactivated influenza vaccine. This CDR3 spans 13 amino acids. Trimming cost V 10 bases and J 8 bases; bases outside gene matches: 11. Looked up from germline, CDR1 is LGHNA and CDR2 is YNFKEQ. Comment on this clonotype: The target antigen is unknown.

Each CDR3 protein is one row after TCRdb ran MiXCR on the RT-PCR reads. The data contain a few hundred thousand distinct CDR3 sequences, 13% to 15% of them seen just once; the ten biggest clones take up 8.5% to 14%. Study-wide points: Authors suggested each seasonal flu vaccination may recruit only limited numbers of new T cells.

Sequenced here: PBMCs from blood, sampled 12 days after vaccination. The receptor comes from a middle-aged man who received an inactivated influenza vaccine. The chain is built from TRBV4-2 and TRBJ1-2; TRBD1 matches 9 bases. CDR3 loop: CAKPIQGALGYTF. DNA of the CDR3: TGTGCCAAACCTATACAGGGGGCGCTCGGCTACACCTTC.